Included here is one TCR beta chain sequence, with context. Its binding antigen is unknown. Nothing much larger sits one base from this clone, and base qualities are not available. These data originate in a study of T cell responses to AZD1222 COVID-19 vaccine listed by TCRdb under 2021. Looking at the study overall: Because spike-specific TCR depth and breadth did not differ between the two schedules, AZD1222 recipients who got a second dose at roughly 4 weeks were pooled with those who got a second dose at roughly 12 weeks. Trial participants were enrolled by age into 18-55, 56-69 and 70-plus year subgroups, with approximately 150, 30 and 60 TCR-sequenced participants respectively. TCR sequencing was performed for roughly 240 trial participants, of whom roughly 200 were given two doses of AZD1222 and some 25 were given two doses of MenACWY control vaccine.

The time point label, as the study defines it: baseline before first vaccination. Samples from vaccinated people were obtained from the UK trials COV001 and COV002, which included a single-blind randomized controlled phase 2/3 trial of AZD1222 (ChAdOx1 nCoV-19) in healthy adults. For TCRbeta chain sequencing, PBMC samples from trial participants were taken at day 0 and at day 28 after the second dose. Beyond this particular receptor, the publication reports: Only six AZD1222 recipients were SARS-CoV-2 seropositive at baseline, limiting conclusions about previously exposed vaccinees. In the small 56-69-year group, the increase in depth fell short of significance, most likely because of low power. Because no day 14 peak-response samples were available, the repertoires could be characterized only after the peak T cell response. After two AZD1222 doses, both the breadth and the depth of spike-specific TCRs were significantly higher than at day 0 and than in MenACWY recipients. The whole spike protein was spanned by vaccine-associated CD4 TCRs, and dominant responses were seen in regions 160-218 and 743-854. Participants were mostly white British, with more females than males. The authors suggested clonal diversity may have been underestimated. Epitopes outside the regions mutated in the B.1.351 and B.1.1.7 variants were reportedly recognized by nearly half of the unique spike-specific TCRs.

The junction shows trimming of 2 bases on V and 5 bases on J, and the gene matches do not reach 1 base of it. From the cysteine through the phenylalanine, the CDR3 covers 13 amino acids. The entry retains the CDR3 DNA only, 39 bases that are in frame from base 1. According to the germline V gene, CDR1 reads SGHAT and CDR2 reads FQNNGV. The CDR3 regions of human TCRbeta chains were analyzed by immunosequencing. Under the source paper's analysis protocol: TCRs in the repertoires were matched against a reference library of SARS-CoV-2-specific TCRs that had been generated with the MIRA antigen-specificity platform. Breadth was defined as the fraction of unique TCRs that were SARS-CoV-2-associated, and depth was defined as the fraction of total T cells that were SARS-CoV-2-associated. Using the MIRA data, each spike-specific TCR was assigned both to the spike region to which the TCR was reactive and to a CD4 or CD8 class. Log10-transformed breadth and depth values were compared by one-way ANOVA with Sidak's multiple comparisons tests. In TCRdb, the immuneACCESS table is reduced to in-frame sequences with V and J assigned. These tables do not hold every clone; where another copy was compared, an unresolved V gene accounts for under half, and the others remain unexplained. V and J calls and clone size follow that table, whereas D and trimming were derived from the DNA. The sample profile shows about 190,000 clones; around 91% of them were found once. About 6.9% of the sample belongs to the ten largest clones.

This material consisted of peripheral blood, taken on day 0 of AZD1222 vaccination. The source of this sequence is an adult in good health. The chain uses TRBV11-2 and TRBJ2-3; TRBD2 agrees with 7 junctional bases. The CDR3 here reads CASSLLAVDTQYF. The sequenced DNA: TGTGCCAGCAGCTTACTAGCGGTAGATACGCAGTATTTT.